This T cell receptor (beta chain) was captured in a study of T cells after yellow fever vaccination. The study, taken as a whole, reports: Weaker, the secondary response peaked sooner, at day 5 versus 15. Overlap between CD4 and CD8 compartments was detected for a small share of clonotypes.

The length of the CDR3 is 13 residues. Per the germline V gene, CDR1 is SGHRS and CDR2 is YFSETQ. V lost 4 bases to trimming and J lost 10 bases; unmatched junction nucleotides: 10. There are many counts of this clonotype. The antigen is not known. TCRdb passed the 5' RACE reads through MiXCR, listing each CDR3 protein once. The sample has about 240,000 distinct CDR3 sequences; 6% to 7.5% are singletons. The V and J genes are TRBV5-1 and TRBJ1-2; 7 nucleotides agree with TRBD1. This TCR came from a young man who received the YFV17D yellow fever vaccine. The sequences come from CD4+ T cells sorted from PBMCs, collected 15 days after the yellow fever booster vaccination. Written as DNA, the CDR3 is TGCGCCAGCAGCCCAGACAGGGCCGGGGACTACACCTTC. It is translated as CASSPDRAGDYTF.